Reported below is one TCR beta chain. As yet, its antigen is unknown. Measured with immunoSEQ multiplex PCR; TCRdb has only the in-frame clones, and not every one. This sample yields 77,000 or so clones, of which around nine tenths are seen a single time; over 0.75% belongs to the top ten. This specimen belongs to a study of OX40 agonist ivuxolimab in advanced cancers. Study results and caveats: Nonresponders included some who also had low normalized T-cell clonal expansion. Among T cells, CD8+ cells averaged more expanded clones than CD4+ cells.

The CDR3 contains 15 residues. V was pared by 3 bases and J by 3 bases, with 13 bases between. Germline CDR1 SGDLS, CDR2 YYNGEE. The clonotype originates from an adult with an advanced solid tumor such as melanoma, head and neck, liver or kidney cancer. This sequence joins TRBV9 and TRBJ1-3; D might be TRBD1 (5 bases). Sample: CD4+ or CD8+ T cells sorted from blood, taken in a trial of the OX40 agonist ivuxolimab. The CDR3 nucleotides read TGTGCCAGCAGCGGAGGCGGGACGGATGGAAACACCATATATTTT. Protein: CASSGGGTDGNTIYF.